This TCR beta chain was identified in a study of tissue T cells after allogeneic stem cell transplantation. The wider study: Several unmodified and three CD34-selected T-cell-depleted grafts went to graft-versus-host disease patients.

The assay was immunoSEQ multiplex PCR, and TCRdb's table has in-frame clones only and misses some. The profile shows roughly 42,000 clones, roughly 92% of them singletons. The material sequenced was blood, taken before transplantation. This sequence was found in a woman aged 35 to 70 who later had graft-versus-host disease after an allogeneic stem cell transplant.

CDR3: CASSVAPLGDNEQFF. In DNA form, the CDR3 reads TGTGCCAGCAGCGTGGCTCCCCTTGGCGACAATGAGCAGTTCTTC. This chain connects TRBV9 to TRBJ2-1; no clear D gene. CDR1 and CDR2 from the germline V gene are SGDLS and YYNGEE. Deletions cut 2 bases from V and 5 bases from J, with 14 bases between. This CDR3 has 15 amino acids.